This T cell receptor (beta chain) was identified during a study of blood T cell repertoires in COVID-19. Study information: PBMCs, B-cell-depleted T cells, or T cells were the source of the cDNA or gDNA that made up the material.

The table came from immunoSEQ multiplex PCR; TCRdb's copy has only in-frame clones and leaves some out. The sample holds fewer than 450,000 clones, roughly 90% seen once. Clinical histories supplied by participants themselves formed the basis of cohort assignment. The length of the CDR3 is 13 residues. With 2 bases removed from V and 5 bases from J, the gap between germline ends came to 7 bases. The germline V gene has CDR1 MNHEY and CDR2 SVGEGT. Sequencing used PBMCs or T cells enriched from blood (not recorded which). V gene TRBV6-2 or TRBV6-3 combines with J gene TRBJ2-1; D not certain. The origin of this receptor is a woman in her 40s with acute COVID-19. CDR3 nucleotide sequence: TGTGCCAGCAGTTACCATAGAGACAATGAGCAGTTCTTC. Residues: CASSYHRDNEQFF.